This TCR beta chain comes out of a study of blood T cell repertoires in COVID-19. Study-wide context: Italy, Spain and the United States were the sources of the convalescent and acute COVID-19 samples. T cells, B-cell-depleted T cells, or PBMCs supplied cDNA or gDNA.

Authors' methods: The authors estimated nucleated cell counts from reference gene primer amplification. Some clones are missing from TCRdb's copy, which holds only in-frame ones; the method was immunoSEQ multiplex PCR. The V and J calls and clone size were taken over from that table, and D and trimming were inferred from the DNA. The sample lists roughly 120,000 clones; 70% to 90% were seen once. Looked up from germline, CDR1 is SGHNT and CDR2 is YYREEE (reference sequence). The CDR3 consists of 15 residues. Deletions cut 2 bases from V and 9 bases from J, with 20 bases between. This chain uses TRBV5-4 with TRBJ2-5, with a weak D call TRBD2 (6 bases). This receptor was obtained from a man aged 35 to 55 with acute or convalescent COVID-19. The sequenced sample was peripheral blood. CDR3 region: CASSLEGGGIVAQYF. The CDR3 DNA is TGTGCCAGCAGCTTAGAGGGCGGCGGGATTGTGGCCCAGTACTTC. Complete variable domain (other parts from reference TRBV5-4 and TRBJ2-5): ETGVTQSPTHLIKTRGQQVTLRCSSQSGHNTVSWYQQALGQGPQFIFQYYREEENGRGNFPPRFSGLQFPNYSSELNVNALELDDSALYLCASSLEGGGIVAQYFGPGTRLLVL.